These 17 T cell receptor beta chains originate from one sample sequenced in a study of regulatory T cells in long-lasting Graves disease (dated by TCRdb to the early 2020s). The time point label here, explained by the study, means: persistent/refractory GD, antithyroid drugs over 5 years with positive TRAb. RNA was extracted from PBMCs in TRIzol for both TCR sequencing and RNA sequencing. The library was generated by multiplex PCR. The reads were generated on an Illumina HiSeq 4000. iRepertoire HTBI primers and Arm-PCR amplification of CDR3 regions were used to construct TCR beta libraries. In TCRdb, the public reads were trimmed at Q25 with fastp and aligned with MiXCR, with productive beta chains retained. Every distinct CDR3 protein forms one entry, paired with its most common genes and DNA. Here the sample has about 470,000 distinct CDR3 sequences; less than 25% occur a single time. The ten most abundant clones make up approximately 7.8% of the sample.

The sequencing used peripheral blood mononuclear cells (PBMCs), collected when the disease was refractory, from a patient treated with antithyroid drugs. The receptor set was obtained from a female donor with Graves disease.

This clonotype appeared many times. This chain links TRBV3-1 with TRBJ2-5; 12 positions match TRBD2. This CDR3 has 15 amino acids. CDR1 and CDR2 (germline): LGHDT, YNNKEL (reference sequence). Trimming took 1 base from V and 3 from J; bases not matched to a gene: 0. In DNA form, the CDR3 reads TGTGCCAGCAGCCAAGGACTAGCGGGAGAAGAGACCCAGTACTTC. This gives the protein CASSQGLAGEETQYF.

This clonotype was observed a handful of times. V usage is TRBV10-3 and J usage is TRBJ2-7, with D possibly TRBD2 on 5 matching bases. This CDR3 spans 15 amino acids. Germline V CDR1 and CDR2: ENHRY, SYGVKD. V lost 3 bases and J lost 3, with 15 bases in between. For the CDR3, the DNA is TGTGCCATCAGTGATTTTTGGGTGGGAGACTACGAGCAGTACTTC. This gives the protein CAISDFWVGDYEQYF.

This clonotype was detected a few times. In DNA form, the CDR3 reads TGTGCCAGCAGCTTAGGAGCCGATGCAGGATTGGATACGCAGTATTTT. Protein product: CASSLGADAGLDTQYF. V usage is TRBV27 and J usage is TRBJ2-3; no firm D call. Trimming left V 6 bases short and J 6 bases short, with 22 bases between. CDR1 is MNHEY, CDR2 SMNVEV, per germline (reference sequence). The length of the CDR3 is 16 residues.

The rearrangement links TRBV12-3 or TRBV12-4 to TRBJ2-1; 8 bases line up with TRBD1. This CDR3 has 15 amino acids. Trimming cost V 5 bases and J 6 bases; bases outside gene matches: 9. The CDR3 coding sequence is TGTGCCAGCAGTCCTCAGGGGGCTCTGAGCAATGAGCAGTTCTTC. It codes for CASSPQGALSNEQFF.

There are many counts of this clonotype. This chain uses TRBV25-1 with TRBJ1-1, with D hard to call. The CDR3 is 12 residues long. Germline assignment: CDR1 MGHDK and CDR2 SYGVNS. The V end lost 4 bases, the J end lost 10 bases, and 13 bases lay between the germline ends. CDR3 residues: CASSGSDTRAFF. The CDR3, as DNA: TGTGCCAGCAGTGGTTCAGACACAAGAGCTTTCTTT.

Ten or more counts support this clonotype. DNA of the CDR3: TGTGCCAGCAGCTTGGTAGCGGGCAAGAGCTCCTACGAGCAGTACTTC. Encoded protein: CASSLVAGKSSYEQYF. J is TRBJ2-7 and V is TRBV7-8; 7 nucleotides match TRBD2. The V gene end was trimmed by 3 bases and the J gene end by 0 bases; junction bases not matched to a gene: 8. From germline, CDR1 is SGHVS and CDR2 FQNEAQ. The CDR3 runs to 16 residues.

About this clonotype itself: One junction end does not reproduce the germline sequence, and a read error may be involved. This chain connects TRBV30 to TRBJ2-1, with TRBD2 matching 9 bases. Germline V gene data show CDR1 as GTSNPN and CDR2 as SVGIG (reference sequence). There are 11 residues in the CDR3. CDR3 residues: CAWSLAGELIF. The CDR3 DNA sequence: TGTGCCTGGAGCTTAGCGGGGGAGTTGATCTTC.

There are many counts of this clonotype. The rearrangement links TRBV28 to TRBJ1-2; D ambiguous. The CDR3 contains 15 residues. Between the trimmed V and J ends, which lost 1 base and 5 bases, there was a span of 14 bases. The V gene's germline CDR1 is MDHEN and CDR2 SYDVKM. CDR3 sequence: CASSLSVRPPYGYTF. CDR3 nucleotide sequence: TGTGCCAGCAGTTTATCGGTCAGACCTCCTTATGGCTACACCTTC.

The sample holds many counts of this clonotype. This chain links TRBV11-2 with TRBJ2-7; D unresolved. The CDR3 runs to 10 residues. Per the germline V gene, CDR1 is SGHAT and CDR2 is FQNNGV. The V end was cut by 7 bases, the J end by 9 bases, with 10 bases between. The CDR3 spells CASTVPMQYF. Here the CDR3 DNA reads TGTGCCAGCACCGTGCCGATGCAGTACTTC. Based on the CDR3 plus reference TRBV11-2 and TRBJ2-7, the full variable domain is EAGVAQSPRYKIIEKRQSVAFWCNPISGHATLYWYQQILGQGPKLLIQFQNNGVVDDSQLPKDRFSAERLKGVDSTLKIQPAKLEDSAVYLCASTVPMQYFGPGTRLTVT.

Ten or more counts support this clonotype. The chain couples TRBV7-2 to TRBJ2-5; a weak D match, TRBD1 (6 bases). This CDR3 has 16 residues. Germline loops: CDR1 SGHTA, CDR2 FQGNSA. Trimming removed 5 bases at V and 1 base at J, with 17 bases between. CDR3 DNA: TGTGCCAGCAGCGTCGACAGGTTCGGGATCCAAGAGACCCAGTACTTC. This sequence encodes CASSVDRFGIQETQYF.

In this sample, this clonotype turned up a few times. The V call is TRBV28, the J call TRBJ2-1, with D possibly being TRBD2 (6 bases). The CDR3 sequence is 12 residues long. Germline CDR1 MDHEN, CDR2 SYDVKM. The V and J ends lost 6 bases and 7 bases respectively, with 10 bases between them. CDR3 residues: CASRIRGNEQFF. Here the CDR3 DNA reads TGTGCCAGCAGAATTCGGGGGAATGAGCAGTTCTTC.

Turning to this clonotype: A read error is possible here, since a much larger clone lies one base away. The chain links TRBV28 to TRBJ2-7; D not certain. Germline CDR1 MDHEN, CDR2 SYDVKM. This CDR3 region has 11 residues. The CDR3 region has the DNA TGTGCCACCTACCAGCCCTACGGGCAGTACTTC. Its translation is CATYQPYGQYF. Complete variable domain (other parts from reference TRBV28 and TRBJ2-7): DVKVTQSSRYLVKRTGEKVFLECVQDMDHENMFWYRQDPGLGLRLIYFSYDVKMKEKGDIPEGYSVSREKKERFSLILESASTNQTSMYLCATYQPYGQYFGPGTRLTVT.

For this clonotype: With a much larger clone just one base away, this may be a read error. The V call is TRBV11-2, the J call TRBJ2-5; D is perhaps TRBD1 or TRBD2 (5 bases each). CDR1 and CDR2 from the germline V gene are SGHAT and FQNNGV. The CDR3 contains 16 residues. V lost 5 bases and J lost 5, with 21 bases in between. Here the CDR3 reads CASSRPGQGPHETQYF. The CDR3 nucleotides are TGTGCCAGCAGCCGCCCGGGGCAGGGTCCACATGAGACCCAGTACTTC. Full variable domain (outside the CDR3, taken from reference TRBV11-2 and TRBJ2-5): EAGVAQSPRYKIIEKRQSVAFWCNPISGHATLYWYQQILGQGPKLLIQFQNNGVVDDSQLPKDRFSAERLKGVDSTLKIQPAKLEDSAVYLCASSRPGQGPHETQYFGPGTRLLVL.

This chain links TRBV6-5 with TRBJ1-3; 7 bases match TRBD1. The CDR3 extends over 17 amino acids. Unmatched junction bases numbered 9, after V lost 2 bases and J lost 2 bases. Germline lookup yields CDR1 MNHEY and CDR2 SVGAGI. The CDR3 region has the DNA TGTGCCAGCAGTTACCCCAAAGGGAGGGGGCCTGGAAACACCATATATTTT. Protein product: CASSYPKGRGPGNTIYF.

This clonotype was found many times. Here the CDR3 reads CASGGRLEQYF. DNA for the CDR3: TGTGCCAGCGGCGGGAGGCTCGAGCAGTACTTC. The chain carries TRBV28 and TRBJ2-7; 8 bases fit TRBD2. Germline V gene sequence: CDR1 MDHEN, CDR2 SYDVKM. This CDR3 contains 11 residues. V shed 8 bases and J 6 bases; nucleotides not matched to a gene: 3.

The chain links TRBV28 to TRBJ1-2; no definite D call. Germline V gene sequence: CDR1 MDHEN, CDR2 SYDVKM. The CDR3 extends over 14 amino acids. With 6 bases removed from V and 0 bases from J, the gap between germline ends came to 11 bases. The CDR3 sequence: CASRPQLANYGYTF. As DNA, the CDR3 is TGTGCCAGCAGGCCGCAACTAGCTAACTATGGCTACACCTTC.

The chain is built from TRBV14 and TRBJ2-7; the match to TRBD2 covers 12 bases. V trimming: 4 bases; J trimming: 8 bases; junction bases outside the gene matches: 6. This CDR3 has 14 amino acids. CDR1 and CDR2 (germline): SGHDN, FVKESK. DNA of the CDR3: TGTGCCAGCAGCCCGGGGACTAGCGGGCAACAGCAGTACTTC. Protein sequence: CASSPGTSGQQQYF.